Listed here is a single T cell receptor beta chain. Germline CDR1 and CDR2: MDHEN and SYDVKM. The CDR3 covers 15 residues. The V gene end was trimmed by 5 bases and the J gene end by 6 bases; junction bases not matched to a gene: 10. This sample is drawn from a study of T cell repertoires in ileal Crohn's disease. Indicated time point: neoterminal ileum biopsy at postoperative endoscopy, about 6 months after surgery. Repertoires were generated with immunoSEQ multiplex PCR, while TCRdb's copy carries only in-frame clones and drops some. The sample consists of about 12,000 clones, approximately 81% of them appearing once.

The TCR originated in an adult with Crohn's disease. The J gene is TRBJ2-1, the V gene TRBV28; 7 positions agree with TRBD2. Sequenced sample: ileal tissue. CDR3 in amino acids: CASSTSGTFGNEQFF. In nucleotides, the CDR3 is TGTGCCAGCAGTACCAGCGGGACCTTCGGCAATGAGCAGTTCTTC.